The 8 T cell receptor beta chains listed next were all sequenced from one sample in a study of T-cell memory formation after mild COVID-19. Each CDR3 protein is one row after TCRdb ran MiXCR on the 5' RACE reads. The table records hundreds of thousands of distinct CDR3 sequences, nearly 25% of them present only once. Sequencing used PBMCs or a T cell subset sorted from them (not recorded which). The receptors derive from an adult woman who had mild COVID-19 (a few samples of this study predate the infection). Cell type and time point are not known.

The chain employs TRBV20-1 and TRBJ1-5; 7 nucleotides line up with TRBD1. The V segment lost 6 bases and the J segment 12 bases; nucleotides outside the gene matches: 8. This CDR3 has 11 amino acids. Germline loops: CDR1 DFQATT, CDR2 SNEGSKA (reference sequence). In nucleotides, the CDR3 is TGCAGTGCCCTAACAGGGGCCATCCAGCATTTT. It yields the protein CSALTGAIQHF.

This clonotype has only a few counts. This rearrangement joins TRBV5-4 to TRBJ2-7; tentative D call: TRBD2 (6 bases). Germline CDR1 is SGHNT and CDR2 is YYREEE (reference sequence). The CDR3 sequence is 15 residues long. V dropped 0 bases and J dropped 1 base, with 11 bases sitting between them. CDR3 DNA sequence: TGTGCCAGCAGCTTGGCAGGGACTTATTCCTACGAGCAGTACTTC. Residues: CASSLAGTYSYEQYF.

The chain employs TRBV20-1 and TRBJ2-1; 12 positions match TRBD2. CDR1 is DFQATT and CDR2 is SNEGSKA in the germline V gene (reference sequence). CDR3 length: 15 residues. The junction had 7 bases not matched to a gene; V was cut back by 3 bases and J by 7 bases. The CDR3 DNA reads TGCAGTGCTAGCTCTAGCGGGAGGGCCGAGAATGAGCAGTTCTTC. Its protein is CSASSSGRAENEQFF.

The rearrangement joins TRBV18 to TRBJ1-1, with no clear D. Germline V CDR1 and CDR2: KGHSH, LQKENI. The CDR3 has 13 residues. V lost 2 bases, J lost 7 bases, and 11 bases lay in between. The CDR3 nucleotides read TGTGCCAGCTCACCAAGGGCCGCCGATGAAGCTTTCTTT. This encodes CASSPRAADEAFF.

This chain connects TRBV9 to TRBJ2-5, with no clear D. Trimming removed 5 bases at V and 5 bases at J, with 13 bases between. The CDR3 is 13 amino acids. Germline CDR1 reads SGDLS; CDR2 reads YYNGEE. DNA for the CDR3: TGTGCCAGCAGTCGTGTGGCGATGGAGACCCAGTACTTC. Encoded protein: CASSRVAMETQYF.

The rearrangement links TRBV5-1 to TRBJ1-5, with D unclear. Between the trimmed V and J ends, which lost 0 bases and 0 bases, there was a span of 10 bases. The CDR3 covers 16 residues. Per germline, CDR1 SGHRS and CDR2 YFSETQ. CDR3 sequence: CASSLAGFDSNQPQHF. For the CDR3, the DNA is TGCGCCAGCAGCTTGGCCGGGTTCGATAGCAATCAGCCCCAGCATTTT.

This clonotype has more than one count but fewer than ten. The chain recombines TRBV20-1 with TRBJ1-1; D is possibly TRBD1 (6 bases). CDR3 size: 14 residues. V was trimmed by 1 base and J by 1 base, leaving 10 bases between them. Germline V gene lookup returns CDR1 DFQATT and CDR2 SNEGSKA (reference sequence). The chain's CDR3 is CSARAPDRNTEAFF. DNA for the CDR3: TGCAGTGCTAGAGCCCCGGACAGGAACACTGAAGCTTTCTTT.

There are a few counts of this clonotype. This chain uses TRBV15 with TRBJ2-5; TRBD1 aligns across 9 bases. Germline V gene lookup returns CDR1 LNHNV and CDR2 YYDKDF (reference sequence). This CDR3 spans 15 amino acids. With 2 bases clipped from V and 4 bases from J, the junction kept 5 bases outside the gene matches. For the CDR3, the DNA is TGTGCCACCAGCAGAACTACAGGGGGCTTAGAGACCCAGTACTTC. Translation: CATSRTTGGLETQYF.